The clone carrying this T cell receptor (beta chain) was detected only once. PCR was performed using 60 Vbeta and 13 Jbeta primers. Libraries were prepared by immunoSEQ multiplex PCR; TCRdb keeps only in-frame clonotypes and omits some of them. The table includes more than 150,000 clones, about 81% detected once. This record comes from a study of cytomegalovirus exposure and HLA in healthy donors. The CDR3 is made up of 17 amino acids. From germline, CDR1 is SGHRS and CDR2 YFSETQ. Trimming at V came to 0 bases and at J to 4 bases, leaving 6 bases not matched to a gene. The chain recombines TRBV5-1 with TRBJ2-3; 12 bases are a match to TRBD2. This clonotype was sampled from a young woman in good health and CMV-seropositive. The specimen sequenced was PBMCs. Here the CDR3 DNA reads TGCGCCAGCAGCTTGGGAGTACTAGCGGGGGGAGCAGATACGCAGTATTTT. This codes for CASSLGVLAGGADTQYF.